This T cell receptor beta chain emerged from a study of vaccination and CD4 T cells after COVID-19. In the study overall: Drawing of post-COVID samples took place a median about 97 days after diagnosis (range 35 to 161).

Trimming took off 0 bases at V and 7 bases at J, with 19 bases between the two ends. Germline CDR1 reads DFQATT; CDR2 reads SNEGSKA (reference sequence). CDR3 length: 17 residues. An Oncomine TCR Beta short-read assay was used to sequence the DNA from cultured CD4+ T cells. TCRdb passed the PCR reads through MiXCR, listing each CDR3 protein once. The sample records 3,500 to 4,500 distinct CDR3 sequences, around 20% being singletons. This clonotype was seen many times. Antigen specificity is unknown. Sample treatment: 10-day PBMC culture with coronavirus spike peptide pools or control peptides (ViraFEST assay). Via ViraFEST, peptide pools expanded antigen-specific T cells before TCR sequencing. Peptide pools at about 9.7 ug/ml and IL-2 at approximately 11 IU/ml were added to cultures of 1.5 million to 2.5 million PBMCs per well.

Sequenced here: CD4+ T cells from blood, cultured in vitro, sampled after SARS-CoV-2 vaccination. The rearrangement links TRBV20-1 to TRBJ1-6; D possibly corresponds to TRBD1 (5 bases). This TCR was sampled from a human donor who had recovered from COVID-19. The CDR3 is CSARDDRRDPGNSPLHF. The CDR3 DNA follows: TGCAGTGCTAGAGACGATCGCAGGGACCCCGGGAATTCACCCCTCCACTTT.